The 13 T cell receptor beta chains presented below share a single source sample, sequenced in a study of cytomegalovirus exposure and HLA in healthy donors. Primers included in the PCR were 60 Vbeta and 13 Jbeta primers. Clones were sequenced by immunoSEQ multiplex PCR, and TCRdb holds only the in-frame ones, with some missing. Among some 140,000 clones listed, 75% to 85% were seen once. The sequenced sample consisted of PBMCs. These TCRs come from a man aged 25 to 40 in good health and CMV-seropositive.

The chain has TRBV5-4 and TRBJ1-2, with a possible D match to TRBD1 (5 bases). There are 16 residues in the CDR3. Trimming shortened V by 4 bases and J by 5 bases, and 21 bases separated the two germline ends. Looked up from germline, CDR1 is SGHNT and CDR2 is YYREEE (reference sequence). CDR3 residues: CASSPSVSGGGYGYTF. CDR3 in DNA: TGTGCCAGCAGCCCCTCCGTGTCGGGGGGTGGATATGGCTACACCTTC.

CDR3 nucleotides: TGTGCCAGCAGTTCTGACAGCCGTCCCCACGAGCAGTACTTC. Protein: CASSSDSRPHEQYF. The gene calls are TRBV2 and TRBJ2-7; tentatively, D is TRBD1 (5 bases). The CDR3 is 14 residues long. Per germline, CDR1 SNHLY and CDR2 FYNNEI. The ends were cut back, 5 bases at V and 5 bases at J, with 16 bases in the middle. Supplemented by reference TRBV2 and TRBJ2-7, the full variable domain reads EPEVTQTPSHQVTQMGQEVILRCVPISNHLYFYWYRQILGQKVEFLVSFYNNEISEKSEIFDDQFSVERPDGSNFTLKIRSTKLEDSAMYFCASSSDSRPHEQYFGPGTRLTVT.

The chain couples TRBV6-1 to TRBJ1-2; 7 nucleotides line up with TRBD1. V lost 0 bases, J lost 14 bases, and 12 bases stayed unmatched. The CDR3 is 14 amino acids. From germline, CDR1 is MNHNS and CDR2 SASEGT. Here the CDR3 reads CASSEARGTDSSTF. In DNA, the CDR3 is TGTGCCAGCAGTGAAGCGCGAGGGACAGACAGCTCGACCTTC.

The chain carries TRBV11-2 and TRBJ1-1; the D gene is possibly TRBD1 (6 bases). The CDR3 is 15 residues long. The V gene lost 5 bases and the J gene lost 1 base, with 14 bases spanning the gap. The germline V gene encodes CDR1 SGHAT and CDR2 FQNNGV. CDR3 DNA: TGTGCCAGCAGCCCTCTGTGGGGGCGGAACACTGAAGCTTTCTTT. It is translated as CASSPLWGRNTEAFF. Drawing the rest from reference TRBV11-2 and TRBJ1-1, the complete variable domain is EAGVAQSPRYKIIEKRQSVAFWCNPISGHATLYWYQQILGQGPKLLIQFQNNGVVDDSQLPKDRFSAERLKGVDSTLKIQPAKLEDSAVYLCASSPLWGRNTEAFFGQGTRLTVV.

The V call is TRBV5-1, the J call TRBJ1-2, with D possibly matching TRBD1 (6 bases). The germline V and J ends were trimmed by 3 bases and 5 bases, with 20 bases remaining between them. In germline, CDR1 is SGHRS, CDR2 YFSETQ. This CDR3 contains 16 residues. CDR3 residues: CASSSTGQGQDYGYTF. CDR3 DNA: TGCGCCAGCAGCTCTACGGGACAAGGACAAGATTATGGCTACACCTTC.

The chain carries TRBV6-5 and TRBJ2-7; 7 nucleotides match TRBD1. Germline assignment: CDR1 MNHEY and CDR2 SVGAGI. The CDR3 extends over 13 amino acids. Trimming at V came to 6 bases and at J to 0 bases, leaving 2 bases not matched to a gene. As DNA, the CDR3 is TGTGCCAGCAGGCGGACAGGCTCCTACGAGCAGTACTTC. Translating gives CASRRTGSYEQYF.

V is TRBV2 and J is TRBJ2-7; 9 bases map to TRBD1. CDR3 size: 14 residues. Germline V gene lookup returns CDR1 SNHLY and CDR2 FYNNEI. The V segment lost 6 bases and the J segment 2 bases; nucleotides outside the gene matches: 5. The CDR3 DNA reads TGTGCCAGCAGCGGCCGGGACAGGGCCTACGAGCAGTACTTC. Translation gives CASSGRDRAYEQYF.

V gene TRBV2 combines with J gene TRBJ1-5; the match to TRBD1 covers 9 bases. CDR3 length equals 15 residues. Germline CDR1 SNHLY, CDR2 FYNNEI. Trimming removed 7 bases from V and 2 bases from J; junction bases left unmatched: 6. CDR3 DNA sequence: TGTGCCAGCATCATGGACAGGGGAGGCAATCAGCCCCAGCATTTT. Its protein product is CASIMDRGGNQPQHF.

This chain links TRBV6-5 with TRBJ1-2; 7 nucleotides match TRBD1. Trimming took 6 bases from V and 4 from J; bases not matched to a gene: 8. The CDR3 is 14 amino acids. The germline gives CDR1 MNHEY, CDR2 SVGAGI. CDR3 in amino acids: CASRDQGELYGYTF. The CDR3 DNA is TGTGCCAGCAGAGACCAGGGGGAACTCTATGGCTACACCTTC.

The DNA of the CDR3 is TGCAGCGTTAAGCGGGGGCAAGAGACCCAGTACTTC. Protein: CSVKRGQETQYF. The rearrangement joins TRBV29-1 to TRBJ2-5; TRBD2 matches at 8 bases. This CDR3 comprises 12 residues. Germline V CDR1 and CDR2: SQVTM, ANQGSEA. The V and J ends lost 5 bases and 2 bases, in that order; junction bases with no gene match: 1.

There are a few counts of this clone. The V call is TRBV5-1, the J call TRBJ1-5; 10 bases align to TRBD1. With 2 bases clipped from V and 5 bases from J, the junction kept 10 bases outside the gene matches. The CDR3 is 17 amino acids. In germline, CDR1 is SGHRS, CDR2 YFSETQ. CDR3 sequence: CASSLQPTGTGDQPQHF. DNA of the CDR3: TGCGCCAGCAGCTTACAACCTACCGGGACAGGGGATCAGCCCCAGCATTTT.

Comments on this clone: The sample carries other DNA sequences with the same CDR3. This chain uses TRBV6-5 with TRBJ2-7; 11 bases map to TRBD2. V lost 2 bases and J lost 4; bases outside the gene matches: 4. The CDR3 is 15 residues long. Germline CDR1 is MNHEY and CDR2 is SVGAGI. The CDR3 protein is CASSYSLAGGYEQYF. In nucleotides, the CDR3 is TGTGCCAGCAGTTACAGCCTAGCGGGGGGATACGAGCAGTACTTC.

The rearrangement joins TRBV7-9 to TRBJ1-2; TRBD1 is a possible D gene (5 bases). This CDR3 has 15 residues. Germline V gene data show CDR1 as SEHNR and CDR2 as FQNEAQ (reference sequence). Trimming left V 5 bases short and J 4 bases short, with 17 bases between. CDR3 sequence: CASSVRQPGLYGYTF. Written as DNA, the CDR3 is TGTGCCAGCAGCGTTAGACAGCCTGGTCTCTATGGCTACACCTTC.